The present entry profiles one T cell receptor beta chain with its context. Its specificity is not known. It is likely a read error, because the conserved phenylalanine at the end of the CDR3 is missing. TCRB libraries came from RNA via three nested multiplex PCR rounds. Unique molecular identifiers were not described for the libraries. Each CDR3 protein gets one entry after TCRdb re-called the multiplex PCR reads with MiXCR. Of around 10,000 distinct CDR3 sequences in the sample, roughly two thirds were seen once. The sample belongs to a study of tumor-infiltrating lymphocytes in glioblastoma multiforme. Broader study findings: RNA-based TCR sequencing may distort clone frequencies, since cells carry unequal TCR transcript numbers.

This TCR was recovered from a male donor with glioblastoma. What was sequenced was brain tumor tissue.

CDR3 amino acids: CACSSATDTQYY. The CDR3 bases are TGTGCCTGCAGTTCGGCCACAGATACGCAGTATTAT. This sequence joins TRBV12-3 or TRBV12-4 and TRBJ2-3; D not certain. The CDR3 extends over 12 amino acids.